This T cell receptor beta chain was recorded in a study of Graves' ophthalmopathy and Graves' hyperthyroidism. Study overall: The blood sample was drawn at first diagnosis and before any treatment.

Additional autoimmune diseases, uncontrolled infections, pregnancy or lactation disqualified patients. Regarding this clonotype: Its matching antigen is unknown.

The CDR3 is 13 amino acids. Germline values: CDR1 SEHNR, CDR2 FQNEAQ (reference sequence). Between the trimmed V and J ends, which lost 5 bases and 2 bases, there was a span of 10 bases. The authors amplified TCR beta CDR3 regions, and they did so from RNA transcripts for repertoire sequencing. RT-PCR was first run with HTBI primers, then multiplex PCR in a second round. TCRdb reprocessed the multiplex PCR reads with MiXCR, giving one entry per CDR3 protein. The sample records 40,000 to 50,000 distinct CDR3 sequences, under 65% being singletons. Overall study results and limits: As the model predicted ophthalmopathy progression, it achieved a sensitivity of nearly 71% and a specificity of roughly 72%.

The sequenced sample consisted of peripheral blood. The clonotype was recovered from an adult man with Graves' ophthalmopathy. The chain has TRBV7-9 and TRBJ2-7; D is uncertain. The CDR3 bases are TGTGCCAGCAGCCCTCGTGGGGCCTACGAGCAGTACGTC. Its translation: CASSPRGAYEQYV.